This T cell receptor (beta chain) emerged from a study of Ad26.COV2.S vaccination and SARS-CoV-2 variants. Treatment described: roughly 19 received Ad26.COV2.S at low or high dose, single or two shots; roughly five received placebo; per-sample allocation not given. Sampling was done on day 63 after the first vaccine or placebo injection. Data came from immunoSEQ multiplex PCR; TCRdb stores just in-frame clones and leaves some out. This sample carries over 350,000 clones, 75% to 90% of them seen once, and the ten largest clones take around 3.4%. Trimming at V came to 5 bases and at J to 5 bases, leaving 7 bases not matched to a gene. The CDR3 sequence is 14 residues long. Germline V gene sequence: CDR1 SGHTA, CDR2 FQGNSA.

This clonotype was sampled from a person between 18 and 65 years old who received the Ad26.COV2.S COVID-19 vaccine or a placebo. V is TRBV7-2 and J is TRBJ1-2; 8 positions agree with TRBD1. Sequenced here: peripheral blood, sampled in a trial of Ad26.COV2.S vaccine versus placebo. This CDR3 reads CASSPGQGKYGYTF. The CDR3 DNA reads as TGTGCCAGCAGCCCCGGACAGGGAAAATATGGCTACACCTTC.